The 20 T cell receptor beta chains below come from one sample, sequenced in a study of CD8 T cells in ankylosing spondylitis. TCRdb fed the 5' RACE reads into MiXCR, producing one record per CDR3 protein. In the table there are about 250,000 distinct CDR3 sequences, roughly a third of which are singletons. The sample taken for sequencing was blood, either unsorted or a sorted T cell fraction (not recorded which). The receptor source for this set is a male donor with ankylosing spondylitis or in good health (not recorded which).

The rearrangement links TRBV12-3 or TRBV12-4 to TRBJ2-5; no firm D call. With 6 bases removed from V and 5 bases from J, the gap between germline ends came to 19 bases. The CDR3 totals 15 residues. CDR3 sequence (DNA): TGTGCCAGCAGCTACCGTGTTCCCGGGCGGGAGACCCAGTACTTC. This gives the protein CASSYRVPGRETQYF.

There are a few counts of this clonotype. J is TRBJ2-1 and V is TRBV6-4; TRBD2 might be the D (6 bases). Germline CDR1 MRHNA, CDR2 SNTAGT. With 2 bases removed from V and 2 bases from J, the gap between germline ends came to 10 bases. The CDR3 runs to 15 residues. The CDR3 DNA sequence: TGTGCCAGCAGTGACCCACTAGCAACCTACAATGAGCAGTTCTTC. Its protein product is CASSDPLATYNEQFF.

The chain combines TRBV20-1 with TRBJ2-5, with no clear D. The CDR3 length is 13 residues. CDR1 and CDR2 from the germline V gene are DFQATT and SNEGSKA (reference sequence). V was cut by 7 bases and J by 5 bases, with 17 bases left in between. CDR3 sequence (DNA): TGCAGTGAGCGCGGCAGCAACTTGGAGACCCAGTACTTC. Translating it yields CSERGSNLETQYF.

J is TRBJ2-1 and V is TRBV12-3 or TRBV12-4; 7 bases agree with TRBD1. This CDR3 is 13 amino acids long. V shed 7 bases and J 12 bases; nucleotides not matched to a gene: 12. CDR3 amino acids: CASTWDSLSGQFF. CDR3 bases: TGTGCCAGCACCTGGGACAGTCTAAGCGGGCAGTTCTTC.

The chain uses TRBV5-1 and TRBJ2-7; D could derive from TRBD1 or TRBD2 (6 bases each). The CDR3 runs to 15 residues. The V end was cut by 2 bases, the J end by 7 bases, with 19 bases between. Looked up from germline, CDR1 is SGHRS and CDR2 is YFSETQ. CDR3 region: CASSFAGQRAGEQYF. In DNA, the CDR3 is TGCGCCAGCAGCTTCGCAGGACAGCGGGCGGGGGAGCAGTACTTC. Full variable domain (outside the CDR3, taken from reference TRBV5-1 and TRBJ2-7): KAGVTQTPRYLIKTRGQQVTLSCSPISGHRSVSWYQQTPGQGLQFLFEYFSETQRNKGNFPGRFSGRQFSNSRSEMNVSTLELGDSALYLCASSFAGQRAGEQYFGPGTRLTVT.

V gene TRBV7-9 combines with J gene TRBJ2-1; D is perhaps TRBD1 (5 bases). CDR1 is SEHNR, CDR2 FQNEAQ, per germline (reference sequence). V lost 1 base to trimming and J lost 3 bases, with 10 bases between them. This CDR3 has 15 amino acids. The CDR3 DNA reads TGTGCCAGCAGCTTAGATGACAGCCTCTACAATGAGCAGTTCTTC. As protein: CASSLDDSLYNEQFF.

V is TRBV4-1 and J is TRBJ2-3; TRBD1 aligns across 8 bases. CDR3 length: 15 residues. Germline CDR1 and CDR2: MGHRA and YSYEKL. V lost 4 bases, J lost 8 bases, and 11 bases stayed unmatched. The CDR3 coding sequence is TGCGCCAGCAGCCTTAGACAGGGGTTTAGTGGTACGCAGTATTTT. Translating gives CASSLRQGFSGTQYF.

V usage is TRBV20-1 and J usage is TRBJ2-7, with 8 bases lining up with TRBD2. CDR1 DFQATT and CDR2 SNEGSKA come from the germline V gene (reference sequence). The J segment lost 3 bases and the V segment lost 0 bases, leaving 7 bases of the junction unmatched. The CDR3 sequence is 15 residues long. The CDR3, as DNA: TGCAGTGCTAGAGATTCCCAGGCGGGGGGCTACGAGCAGTACTTC. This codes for CSARDSQAGGYEQYF.

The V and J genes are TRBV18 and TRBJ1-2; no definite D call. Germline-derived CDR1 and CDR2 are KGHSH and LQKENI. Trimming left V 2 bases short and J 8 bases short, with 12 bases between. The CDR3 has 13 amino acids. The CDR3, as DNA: TGTGCCAGCTCACCAACCCCAGGTGCCGGCTACACCTTC. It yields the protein CASSPTPGAGYTF. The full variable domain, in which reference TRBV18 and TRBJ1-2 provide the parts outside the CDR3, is NAGVMQNPRHLVRRRGQEARLRCSPMKGHSHVYWYRQLPEEGLKFMVYLQKENIIDESGMPKERFSAEFPKEGPSILRIQQVVRGDSAAYFCASSPTPGAGYTFGSGTRLTVV.

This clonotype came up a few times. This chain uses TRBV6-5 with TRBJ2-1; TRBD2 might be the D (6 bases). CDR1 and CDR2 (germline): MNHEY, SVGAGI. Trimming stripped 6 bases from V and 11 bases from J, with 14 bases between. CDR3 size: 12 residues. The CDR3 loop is CASSWEEGKQFF. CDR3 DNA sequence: TGTGCCAGCAGCTGGGAGGAGGGGAAGCAGTTCTTC.

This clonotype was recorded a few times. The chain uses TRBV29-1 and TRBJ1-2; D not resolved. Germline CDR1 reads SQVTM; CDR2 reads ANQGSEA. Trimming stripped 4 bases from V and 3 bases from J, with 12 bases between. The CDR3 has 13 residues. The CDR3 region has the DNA TGCAGCGTTGGGGCCACAAGCTACTATGGCTACACCTTC. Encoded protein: CSVGATSYYGYTF.

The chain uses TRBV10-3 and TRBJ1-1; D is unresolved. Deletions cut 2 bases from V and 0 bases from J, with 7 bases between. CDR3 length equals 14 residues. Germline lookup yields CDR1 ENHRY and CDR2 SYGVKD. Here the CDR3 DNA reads TGTGCCATCAGTGAGGGGCAGCTGAACACTGAAGCTTTCTTT. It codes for CAISEGQLNTEAFF.

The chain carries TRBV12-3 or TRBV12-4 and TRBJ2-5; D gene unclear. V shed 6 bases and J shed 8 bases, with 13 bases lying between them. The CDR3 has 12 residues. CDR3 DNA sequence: TGTGCCAGCAGCATGAGTACGGTTACCCAGTACTTC. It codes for CASSMSTVTQYF.

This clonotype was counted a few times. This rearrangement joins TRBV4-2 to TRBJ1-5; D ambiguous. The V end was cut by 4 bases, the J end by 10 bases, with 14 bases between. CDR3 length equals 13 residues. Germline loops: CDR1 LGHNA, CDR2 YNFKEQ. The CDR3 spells CASSLTSGEPQHF. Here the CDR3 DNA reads TGTGCCAGCAGCCTTACTTCGGGAGAACCCCAGCATTTT.

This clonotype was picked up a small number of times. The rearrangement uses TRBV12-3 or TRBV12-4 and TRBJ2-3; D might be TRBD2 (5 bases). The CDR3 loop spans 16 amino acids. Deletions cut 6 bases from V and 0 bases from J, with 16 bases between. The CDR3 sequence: CASSPEAVYSTDTQYF. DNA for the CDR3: TGTGCCAGCAGCCCTGAAGCGGTTTATAGCACAGATACGCAGTATTTT.

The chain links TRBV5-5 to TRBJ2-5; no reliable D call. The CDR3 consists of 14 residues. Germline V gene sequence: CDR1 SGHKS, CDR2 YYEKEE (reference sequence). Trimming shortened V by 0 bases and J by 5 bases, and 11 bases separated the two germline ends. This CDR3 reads CASSLELMSETQYF. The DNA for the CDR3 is TGTGCCAGCAGCTTGGAGTTAATGAGTGAGACCCAGTACTTC.

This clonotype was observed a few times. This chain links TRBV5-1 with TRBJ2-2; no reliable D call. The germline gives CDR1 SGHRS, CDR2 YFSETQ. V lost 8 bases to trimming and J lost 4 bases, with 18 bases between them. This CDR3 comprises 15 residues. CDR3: CARIPTEACTGELFF. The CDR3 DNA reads TGCGCCAGGATCCCGACGGAAGCTTGCACCGGGGAGCTGTTTTTT.

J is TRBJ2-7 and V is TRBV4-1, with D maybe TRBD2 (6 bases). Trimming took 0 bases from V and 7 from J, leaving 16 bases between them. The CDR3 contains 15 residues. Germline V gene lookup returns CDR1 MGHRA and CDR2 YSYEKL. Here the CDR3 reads CASSQDGSGDGEQYF. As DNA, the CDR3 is TGCGCCAGCAGCCAAGATGGGTCGGGGGACGGGGAGCAGTACTTC.

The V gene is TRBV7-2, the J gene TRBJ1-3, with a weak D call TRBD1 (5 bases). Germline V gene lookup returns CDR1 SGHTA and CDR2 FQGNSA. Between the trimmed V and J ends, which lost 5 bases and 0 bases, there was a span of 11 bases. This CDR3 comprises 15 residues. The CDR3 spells CASSDDRRSGNTIYF. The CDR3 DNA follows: TGTGCCAGCAGCGATGACAGACGCTCTGGAAACACCATATATTTT.

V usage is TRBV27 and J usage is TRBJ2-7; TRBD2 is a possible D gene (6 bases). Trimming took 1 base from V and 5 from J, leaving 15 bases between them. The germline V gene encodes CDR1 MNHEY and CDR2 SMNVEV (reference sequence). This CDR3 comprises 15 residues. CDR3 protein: CASSLFPTRTNEQYF. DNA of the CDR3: TGTGCCAGCAGTTTATTCCCCACTAGGACTAACGAGCAGTACTTC.